Listed below are T cell receptor beta chains from one sample, sequenced in a study of CD8 T cells in Susac syndrome. Each CDR3 protein is one row after TCRdb ran MiXCR on the immunoSEQ multiplex PCR reads. The sample carries about 150,000 distinct CDR3 sequences, roughly 95% recorded once. Sequencing was done on a sample of CD4+ T cells from PBMCs. Receptor source: a human donor in good health. CDR3s include the opening cysteine and the closing phenylalanine or tryptophan. Each record gives: J gene, clone size, V gene, D gene, CDR3 DNA, CDR3 protein. The D gene is left open where the match is weak. Expanded clones are given a class, and other clones once, few, many or no size at all.

TRBJ2-1 . TRBV5-1 TRBD2 TGCGCCAGCAGCGCCTCCCCGGGACTAGCGGACAATGAGCAGTTCTTC CASSASPGLADNEQFF
TRBJ1-3 . TRBV18 . TGTGCCAGCTCACTAGATCAGCGGAACACCATATATTTT CASSLDQRNTIYF
TRBJ2-1 . TRBV7-2 TRBD2 TGTGCCAGCAGCTTAATAGCGGGGAACTACAATGAGCAGTTCTTC CASSLIAGNYNEQFF
TRBJ2-1 . TRBV3-1 TRBD2 TGTGCCAGCAGCCAAGGGCCTAGCGGGAGGGCATGGGACAATGAGCAGTTCTTC CASSQGPSGRAWDNEQFF
TRBJ2-3 . TRBV10-3 . TGTGCCATCAACGGCAGGGAAATGGATACGCAGTATTTT CAINGREMDTQYF
TRBJ2-7 . TRBV20-1 TRBD2 TGCAGTGCTAGTACAACTAGCGGGAGTAAGAATTACGAGCAGTACTTC CSASTTSGSKNYEQYF
TRBJ2-7 . TRBV20-1 TRBD2 TGCAGTGCTGGGGGGGTAGCGGGAGGGTACGAGCAGTACTTC CSAGGVAGGYEQYF
TRBJ1-2 . TRBV7-2 TRBD1 TGTGCCAGCAGCACTCAGGACAGGGTGGGGGGCTACACCTTC CASSTQDRVGGYTF
TRBJ1-2 once TRBV15 . TGTGCCACCAGCAGAGATTATAGATCGAGGGACAACTATGGCTACACCTTC CATSRDYRSRDNYGYTF
TRBJ2-6 . TRBV27 . TGTGCCAGCATCACGATCTCTGGGGCCAACGTCCTGACTTTC CASITISGANVLTF
TRBJ2-1 . TRBV24-1 TRBD2 TGTGCCACCAGCCCCAGGACTAGCGGGAAGTCGTTGGATGAGCAGTTCTTC CATSPRTSGKSLDEQFF
TRBJ1-1 . TRBV30 TRBD1 TGTGCCTGGACCGGACAGGGGAACACTGAAGCTTTCTTT CAWTGQGNTEAFF
TRBJ2-7 . TRBV20-1 TRBD2 TGCAGTGCTAGAGTGGAGGGTAGCGGGGAGTACGAGCAGTACTTC CSARVEGSGEYEQYF
TRBJ1-5 . TRBV10-3 . TGTGCCATCAGTTCAGGGAACATCGGGCAGCCCCAGCATTTT CAISSGNIGQPQHF
TRBJ1-3 . TRBV9 . TGTGCCAGCAGCGTAGAACCAGCTGGAAACACCATATATTTT CASSVEPAGNTIYF
TRBJ2-7 . TRBV7-6 TRBD1 TGTGCCAGCAGCTTAGACACAAACAGGGGAAGTCTGGGCGAGCAGTACTTC CASSLDTNRGSLGEQYF
TRBJ1-1 . TRBV4-1 . TGCGCCAGCAGCCAAGAGCACCGACTGAACACTGAAGCTTTCTTT CASSQEHRLNTEAFF
TRBJ1-2 . TRBV5-1 . TGCGCCAGCAGCTTATTGGGGGAGGATGGCTACACCTTC CASSLLGEDGYTF
TRBJ1-1 . TRBV5-1 . TGCGCCAGCAGCTTGGGGGGGGCAGGGAACACTGAAGCTTTCTTT CASSLGGAGNTEAFF
TRBJ2-3 . TRBV4-1 . TGCGCCAGCAGCCAAGATAGGACGGGAGAGACGCAGTATTTT CASSQDRTGETQYF
TRBJ2-3 . TRBV6-2/TRBV6-3 . TGTGCCAGCAGTTTTCAGGGGAGAGGAACAGATACGCAGTATTTT CASSFQGRGTDTQYF
TRBJ2-7 . TRBV20-1 . TGCAGTGCTAGAGTAAGGGGCTCGGTTGGCGAGCAGTACTTC CSARVRGSVGEQYF
TRBJ1-1 . TRBV27 . TGTGCCAGCACCCAATGGGGTCCACAGGTCGGGGGGACTGAAGCTTTCTTT CASTQWGPQVGGTEAFF
TRBJ2-5 once TRBV20-1 TRBD2 TGCAGTGTTGGGACTAGCGGGAGTTCAGAGACCCAGTACTTC CSVGTSGSSETQYF
TRBJ2-2 . TRBV20-1 . TGCAGTGCCTCTGACAGTCCGAACACCGGGGAGCTGTTTTTT CSASDSPNTGELFF
TRBJ2-1 once TRBV10-3 . TGTGCCATCACGGACAGCGGCTCCTACAATGAGCAGTTCTTC CAITDSGSYNEQFF
TRBJ2-5 . TRBV4-2 TRBD1 TGTGCCAGCAGCCAAGATCTTAACAGGGGGATATGGGAGACCCAGTACTTC CASSQDLNRGIWETQYF
TRBJ2-1 . TRBV3-1 TRBD2 TGTGCCAGCAGCCAAGAGACAGCGGGGAATGAGCAGTTCTTC CASSQETAGNEQFF
TRBJ2-1 . TRBV10-3 . TGTGCCACCAGACAGGACAGCGCCTACAATGAGCAGTTCTTC CATRQDSAYNEQFF
TRBJ2-7 . TRBV3-1 . TGTGCCAGCAGCCAAGAAGTTTGGGGACGGGGATTCGAGCAGTACTTC CASSQEVWGRGFEQYF
TRBJ2-7 . TRBV5-6 . TGTGCCAGCAGCTTTGCAGGAGGGGCTCAGTACTTC CASSFAGGAQYF
TRBJ2-2 . TRBV27 . TGTGCCAGCACCCGACGGCGGGAGAACACCGGGGAGCTGTTTTTT CASTRRRENTGELFF
TRBJ2-2 . TRBV18 TRBD1 TGTGCCAGCTCACAGGGGGCTTCACCGAACACCGGGGAGCTGTTTTTT CASSQGASPNTGELFF
TRBJ2-1 . TRBV3-1 . TGTGCCAGCAGCCACCGTTTTGCTGAGCAGTTCTTC CASSHRFAEQFF
TRBJ1-2 . TRBV3-1 TRBD1 TGTGCCAGCAGCCAAGATGTGGGACAGGGGCTCGGCTACACCTTC CASSQDVGQGLGYTF